The 31 T cell receptor beta chains below come from one sample, sequenced in a study of cytomegalovirus exposure and HLA in healthy donors (dated by TCRdb to about 2017). The library was produced with the immunoSEQ multiplex PCR assay. The multiplex PCR relied on a mix of 60 forward primers for TCR Vbeta segments and 13 reverse primers for TCR Jbeta segments. Here the immuneACCESS table is served through TCRdb, limited to in-frame sequences with V and J called. Missing clones are a known gap in these copies; in checked studies unresolved V genes cover under half, and the rest lacks a known reason. Recorded for this sample are roughly 200,000 clones; roughly 80% of them occurred a single time. About 1.6% of the sample comes from the top ten. Source material: PBMCs. All receptors derive from a man in his fifties in good health and CMV-seronegative.

V usage is TRBV7-9 and J usage is TRBJ1-6; 7 nucleotides align to TRBD1. V was pared by 3 bases and J by 7 bases, with 6 bases of the junction left unmatched. Germline V CDR1 and CDR2: SEHNR, FQNEAQ (reference sequence). The CDR3 is made up of 15 amino acids. DNA for the CDR3: TGTGCCAGCAGCTTGGCGACAGGGAGGAATTCACCCCTCCACTTT. This encodes CASSLATGRNSPLHF.

This clone was observed a handful of times. The rearrangement uses TRBV7-8 and TRBJ1-5, with D possibly being TRBD1 (6 bases). Germline V gene sequence: CDR1 SGHVS, CDR2 FQNEAQ. Between the trimmed V and J ends, which lost 2 bases and 4 bases, there was a span of 15 bases. This CDR3 contains 16 residues. For the CDR3, the DNA is TGTGCCAGCAGCTTACACAGGGTGAGAAGTAATCAGCCCCAGCATTTT. This translates into CASSLHRVRSNQPQHF.

The gene calls are TRBV25-1 and TRBJ1-1, with 8 bases that match TRBD1. V dropped 7 bases and J dropped 7; count of bases not matched to a gene: 23. In germline, CDR1 is MGHDK, CDR2 SYGVNS. The CDR3 consists of 18 residues. The CDR3 DNA is TGTGCCAGCACCCCGAGGGTCGAGGGACAGGAGGTTTCACATGAAGCTTTCTTT. Protein: CASTPRVEGQEVSHEAFF.

CDR3 loop: CASSPQGRDVGYTEAFF. The CDR3 coding sequence is TGTGCCAGCTCACCACAAGGCAGGGATGTTGGGTACACTGAAGCTTTCTTT. This chain links TRBV18 with TRBJ1-1; tentative D call: TRBD1 (5 bases). Trimming shortened V by 1 base and J by 3 bases, and 18 bases separated the two germline ends. The CDR3 is 17 residues long. Germline values: CDR1 KGHSH, CDR2 LQKENI.

V and J are TRBV5-8 and TRBJ1-5; D is uncertain. Trimming pared 7 bases from V and 4 bases from J, leaving 12 bases between. CDR1 and CDR2 from the germline V gene are SGHTS and YDEGEE. The CDR3 consists of 13 residues. The CDR3 DNA is TGTGCCAGCTCAAGGTCGGGTAATCAGCCCCAGCATTTT. It is translated as CASSRSGNQPQHF. Together with reference TRBV5-8 and TRBJ1-5, the CDR3 gives the full variable domain: EAGVTQSPTHLIKTRGQQATLRCSPISGHTSVYWYQQALGLGLQFLLWYDEGEERNRGNFPPRFSGRQFPNYSSELNVNALELEDSALYLCASSRSGNQPQHFGDGTRLSIL.

The V gene is TRBV2, the J gene TRBJ1-4; no firm D call. Germline-derived CDR1 and CDR2 are SNHLY and FYNNEI. Deletions cut 6 bases from V and 0 bases from J, with 11 bases between. The CDR3 is 15 amino acids. This CDR3 is CASRATEATNEKLFF. In DNA, the CDR3 is TGTGCCAGCAGGGCCACAGAAGCAACTAATGAAAAACTGTTTTTT. The variable domain in full, with the rest retrieved from reference TRBV2 and TRBJ1-4, is EPEVTQTPSHQVTQMGQEVILRCVPISNHLYFYWYRQILGQKVEFLVSFYNNEISEKSEIFDDQFSVERPDGSNFTLKIRSTKLEDSAMYFCASRATEATNEKLFFGSGTQLSVL.

The genes are TRBV28 and TRBJ2-1; 10 bases map to TRBD2. This CDR3 is built from 14 residues. From germline, CDR1 is MDHEN and CDR2 SYDVKM. The junction had 5 bases not matched to a gene; V was cut back by 3 bases and J by 9 bases. CDR3 coding DNA: TGTGCCAGCAGTTTGTCTAGCGGGAGTTCTGAGCAGTTCTTC. It yields the protein CASSLSSGSSEQFF. The full variable domain, rest sourced from reference TRBV28 and TRBJ2-1, is DVKVTQSSRYLVKRTGEKVFLECVQDMDHENMFWYRQDPGLGLRLIYFSYDVKMKEKGDIPEGYSVSREKKERFSLILESASTNQTSMYLCASSLSSGSSEQFFGPGTRLTVL.

This chain uses TRBV7-2 with TRBJ1-1, with D hard to call. The CDR3 extends over 13 amino acids. CDR1 SGHTA and CDR2 FQGNSA come from the germline V gene. Trimming removed 5 bases from V and 4 bases from J, with 11 bases in between. The CDR3 protein is CASSRGSITEAFF. The CDR3 DNA reads as TGTGCCAGCAGCCGCGGCAGTATCACTGAAGCTTTCTTT. The full variable domain, its missing parts supplied by reference TRBV7-2 and TRBJ1-1, is GAGVSQSPSNKVTEKGKDVELRCDPISGHTALYWYRQSLGQGLEFLIYFQGNSAPDKSGLPSDRFSAERTGGSVSTLTIQRTQQEDSAVYLCASSRGSITEAFFGQGTRLTVV.

The CDR3 DNA is TGTGCCAGCAGTCAAACTAGCGGGGGGTCCTACGAGCAGTACTTC. Translation: CASSQTSGGSYEQYF. This chain uses TRBV6-6 with TRBJ2-7; 12 bases match TRBD2. V was clipped by 5 bases and J by 1 base; unmatched bases: 3. Germline values: CDR1 MNHNY, CDR2 SVGAGI (reference sequence). The CDR3 length is 15 residues.

The V and J genes are TRBV28 and TRBJ1-5, with 7 positions matching TRBD1. Germline lookup yields CDR1 MDHEN and CDR2 SYDVKM. V was clipped by 6 bases and J by 2 bases; unmatched bases: 7. The CDR3 covers 15 residues. The CDR3 region is CASRLGGRGNQPQHF. The CDR3 DNA reads TGTGCCAGCAGGTTAGGGGGCCGAGGCAATCAGCCCCAGCATTTT.

The rearrangement uses TRBV7-8 and TRBJ2-1; 9 bases line up with TRBD2. The CDR3 is 14 residues long. V lost 3 bases to trimming and J lost 4 bases; unmatched junction nucleotides: 1. Germline values: CDR1 SGHVS, CDR2 FQNEAQ. CDR3 loop: CASSLTSGYNEQFF. The CDR3, as DNA: TGTGCCAGCAGCTTGACTAGCGGATACAATGAGCAGTTCTTC.

This clone was picked up a small number of times. Here the CDR3 DNA reads TGTGCCAGCAGCTTAGGCAGGGGTGATCCCTACGAGCAGTACTTC. This translates into CASSLGRGDPYEQYF. The rearrangement links TRBV7-6 to TRBJ2-7, with a possible D match to TRBD1 (6 bases). Trimming stripped 1 base from V and 2 bases from J, with 12 bases between. From germline, CDR1 is SGHVS and CDR2 FNYEAQ. CDR3 length: 15 amino acids.

V is TRBV11-2 and J is TRBJ1-4; 11 nucleotides agree with TRBD1. This CDR3 region has 14 residues. CDR1 and CDR2 (germline): SGHAT, FQNNGV. The V gene end was trimmed by 4 bases and the J gene end by 8 bases; junction bases not matched to a gene: 3. CDR3 region: CASSWDRGGEKLFF. In nucleotides, the CDR3 is TGTGCCAGCAGCTGGGACAGGGGGGGAGAAAAACTGTTTTTT. Filled out from reference TRBV11-2 and TRBJ1-4, the complete variable domain reads EAGVAQSPRYKIIEKRQSVAFWCNPISGHATLYWYQQILGQGPKLLIQFQNNGVVDDSQLPKDRFSAERLKGVDSTLKIQPAKLEDSAVYLCASSWDRGGEKLFFGSGTQLSVL.

The chain couples TRBV12-5 to TRBJ2-3; 12 bases map to TRBD2. Germline trimming cut 4 bases from V and 6 bases from J; bases unmatched to any gene: 14. Per germline, CDR1 LGHNT and CDR2 FRNRAP. The CDR3 extends over 18 amino acids. CDR3 loop: CASGSAWASGGAPDTQYF. The CDR3, as DNA: TGTGCTAGTGGTTCCGCGTGGGCTAGCGGGGGGGCCCCCGATACGCAGTATTTT.

The CDR3 is CASSYSGGVTGYGYTF. DNA for the CDR3: TGTGCCAGCAGTTACTCTGGCGGGGTAACGGGGTATGGCTACACCTTC. The chain is built from TRBV6-6 and TRBJ1-2; D gene ambiguous. This CDR3 has 16 residues. CDR1 and CDR2 from the germline V gene are MNHNY and SVGAGI (reference sequence). V lost 0 bases and J 5 bases, leaving 16 bases between the germline ends.

On this clone itself: One junction end disagrees with the germline gene, perhaps due to a read error. The chain uses TRBV7-9 and TRBJ2-7; 8 nucleotides line up with TRBD2. Germline assignment: CDR1 SEHNR and CDR2 FQNEAQ (reference sequence). This CDR3 is built from 14 residues. Here the CDR3 DNA reads TGTTCCAGCAGACGTAGCGGGGCCTCCTACGAGCAGTACTTC. Translating gives CSSRRSGASYEQYF.

The V and J genes are TRBV11-1 and TRBJ2-3; TRBD2 agrees at 8 bases. This CDR3 has 14 residues. Unmatched junction bases numbered 3, after V lost 5 bases and J lost 2 bases. Germline values: CDR1 SGHAT, CDR2 FQDESV (reference sequence). CDR3 in amino acids: CASSQTSDTDTQYF. CDR3 sequence (DNA): TGTGCCAGCAGCCAGACTAGCGACACAGATACGCAGTATTTT.

This clone was seen once. The chain combines TRBV7-3 with TRBJ2-3; D not certain. Germline V gives CDR1 SGHTA, CDR2 FQGTGA. Trimming removed 5 bases from V and 5 bases from J, with 11 bases in between. The CDR3 is made up of 13 amino acids. CDR3 residues: CASSPSQVDTQYF. The CDR3, as DNA: TGTGCCAGCAGCCCCAGTCAGGTAGATACGCAGTATTTT.

Points on this clone: At one end, the junction sequence differs from germline, possibly due to a read error. The chain couples TRBV6-5 to TRBJ2-7, with TRBD1 identical over 9 bases. CDR3 length equals 15 residues. Germline-derived CDR1 and CDR2 are MNHEY and SVGAGI. This CDR3 reads CASSDSGTGIHEQYF. In nucleotides, the CDR3 is TGTGCCAGCAGTGACTCCGGGACAGGGATACACGAGCAGTACTTC.

The gene calls are TRBV4-2 and TRBJ2-2, with TRBD2 matching 10 bases. Germline CDR1 and CDR2: LGHNA and YNFKEQ. The CDR3 contains 15 residues. Trimming at V came to 6 bases and at J to 6 bases, leaving 7 bases not matched to a gene. For the CDR3, the DNA is TGTGCCAGCAGTTCTAGCGGGAGAGTCTCCGGGGAGCTGTTTTTT. It is translated as CASSSSGRVSGELFF.

V usage is TRBV18 and J usage is TRBJ2-1; 13 bases match TRBD2. Trimming took 3 bases from V and 8 from J; bases not matched to a gene: 10. Germline CDR1 KGHSH, CDR2 LQKENI. The CDR3 consists of 17 residues. CDR3 in amino acids: CASSPRPGTSGADEQFF. The CDR3 DNA follows: TGTGCCAGCTCACCGCGGCCCGGGACTAGCGGGGCGGATGAGCAGTTCTTC.

The V and J genes are TRBV10-2 and TRBJ1-5; no reliable D call. The length of the CDR3 is 14 residues. Germline CDR1 is WSHSY and CDR2 is SAAADI. The V end was cut by 3 bases, the J end by 2 bases, with 8 bases between. CDR3 sequence reads: CASSDGRGNQPQHF. The CDR3 nucleotides read TGCGCCAGCAGTGACGGGAGAGGCAATCAGCCCCAGCATTTT.

The chain couples TRBV6-6 to TRBJ2-7; TRBD2 agrees at 11 bases. Germline V CDR1 and CDR2: MNHNY, SVGAGI (reference sequence). CDR3 length: 15 residues. The V gene end was trimmed by 6 bases and the J gene end by 2 bases; junction bases not matched to a gene: 6. This CDR3 is CASSRTSGGTYEQYF. As DNA, the CDR3 is TGTGCCAGCAGCCGCACTAGCGGGGGTACCTACGAGCAGTACTTC.

This chain connects TRBV19 to TRBJ2-1; 8 nucleotides agree with TRBD1. The CDR3 length is 15 residues. V trimming: 5 bases; J trimming: 7 bases; junction bases outside the gene matches: 10. In germline, CDR1 is LNHDA, CDR2 SQIVND (reference sequence). The CDR3 DNA sequence: TGTGCCAGTAGTTCCCTGGGACAGGTGGGAAATGAGCAGTTCTTC. It is translated as CASSSLGQVGNEQFF. The full variable domain, completed using reference TRBV19 and TRBJ2-1, is DGGITQSPKYLFRKEGQNVTLSCEQNLNHDAMYWYRQDPGQGLRLIYYSQIVNDFQKGDIAEGYSVSREKKESFPLTVTSAQKNPTAFYLCASSSLGQVGNEQFFGPGTRLTVL.

The chain employs TRBV27 and TRBJ1-1; perhaps TRBD1 as D (6 bases). The germline V gene has CDR1 MNHEY and CDR2 SMNVEV (reference sequence). This CDR3 region has 12 residues. The V gene lost 6 bases and the J gene lost 5 bases, with 10 bases spanning the gap. CDR3 sequence (DNA): TGTGCCAGCAGCACAGGGTTGACTGAAGCTTTCTTT. Translating it yields CASSTGLTEAFF.

This clone was seen only a few times. The chain uses TRBV7-6 and TRBJ1-1; D is perhaps TRBD1 (5 bases). The germline V and J ends were trimmed by 3 bases and 11 bases, with 16 bases remaining between them. The CDR3 sequence is 13 residues long. Germline CDR1 is SGHVS and CDR2 is FNYEAQ. The DNA of the CDR3 is TGTGCCAGCAGCTTTTTCGATGGAGGGGTGGCTTTCTTT. This translates into CASSFFDGGVAFF.

The rearrangement joins TRBV28 to TRBJ2-1, with D possibly matching TRBD1 (6 bases). The germline CDR1 and CDR2 sequences are MDHEN and SYDVKM. CDR3 length: 14 amino acids. V gave up 4 bases and J gave up 12 bases, with 19 bases separating them. The CDR3 DNA sequence: TGTGCCAGCAGTTGGACAGCTTGGGCAATGTGGCAGTTCTTC. It is translated as CASSWTAWAMWQFF.

The chain joins TRBV4-3 to TRBJ1-2; no firm D call. Germline CDR1 is LGHNA and CDR2 is YSLEER. The V end lost 8 bases, the J end lost 8 bases, and 21 bases lay between the germline ends. The CDR3 length is 14 residues. The DNA for the CDR3 is TGCGCCAGCTCCAGAAATGCCCGGGGTGAGGGCTACACCTTC. The encoded protein is CASSRNARGEGYTF.

The rearrangement uses TRBV7-9 and TRBJ1-2; D may be TRBD1 (6 bases). V shed 1 base and J shed 4 bases, with 16 bases lying between them. This CDR3 contains 16 residues. CDR1 is SEHNR, CDR2 FQNEAQ, per germline (reference sequence). The CDR3 coding sequence is TGTGCCAGCAGCTTAGTAGGGCCCCCAGGGGCCTATGGCTACACCTTC. This encodes CASSLVGPPGAYGYTF.

V usage is TRBV30 and J usage is TRBJ2-7, with D unresolved. The CDR3 extends over 12 amino acids. CDR1 GTSNPN and CDR2 SVGIG come from the germline V gene (reference sequence). Trimming took 5 bases from V and 3 from J, leaving 11 bases between them. DNA for the CDR3: TGTGCCTGGGGCAGGCCCGACTACGAGCAGTACTTC. Encoded protein: CAWGRPDYEQYF.

The chain employs TRBV19 and TRBJ1-1, with TRBD1 matching over 7 bases. The CDR3 extends over 15 amino acids. Trimming removed 2 bases from V and 3 bases from J; junction bases left unmatched: 6. Germline-derived CDR1 and CDR2 are LNHDA and SQIVND (reference sequence). CDR3 region: CASSILDRWDTEAFF. CDR3 in DNA: TGTGCCAGTAGTATATTGGACAGGTGGGACACTGAAGCTTTCTTT.